This T cell receptor beta chain was profiled in a study of blood T cell repertoires in COVID-19. About the research overall: COVID-19 samples collected from the United States, Italy and Spain covered acute and convalescent phases. From T cells, B-cell-depleted T cells, or PBMCs came the material, which was cDNA or gDNA.

Original analysis: How many nucleated cells were present was estimated from reference gene primer amplification. Sequenced by immunoSEQ multiplex PCR; TCRdb stores in-frame clones only, minus some. That table is the source of V, J and clone size, and D and trimming were worked out from the DNA. The repertoire has roughly 230,000 clones, more than 70% of them found once; the top ten carry 8.6%. CDR1 is LNHDA and CDR2 is SQIVND in the germline V gene (reference sequence). The CDR3 spans 16 residues. Trimming cost V 9 bases and J 9 bases, with 27 bases left between them. The sequence came from a man aged 35-49 years with active or convalescent COVID-19. Sequences were obtained from peripheral blood. The chain uses TRBV19 and TRBJ2-4; TRBD2 might be the D (6 bases). Here the CDR3 DNA reads TGTGCCAGCTCGTCTTTGGGGGGAGGCGCCAAATTCATTCAGTACTTC. It codes for CASSSLGGGAKFIQYF.